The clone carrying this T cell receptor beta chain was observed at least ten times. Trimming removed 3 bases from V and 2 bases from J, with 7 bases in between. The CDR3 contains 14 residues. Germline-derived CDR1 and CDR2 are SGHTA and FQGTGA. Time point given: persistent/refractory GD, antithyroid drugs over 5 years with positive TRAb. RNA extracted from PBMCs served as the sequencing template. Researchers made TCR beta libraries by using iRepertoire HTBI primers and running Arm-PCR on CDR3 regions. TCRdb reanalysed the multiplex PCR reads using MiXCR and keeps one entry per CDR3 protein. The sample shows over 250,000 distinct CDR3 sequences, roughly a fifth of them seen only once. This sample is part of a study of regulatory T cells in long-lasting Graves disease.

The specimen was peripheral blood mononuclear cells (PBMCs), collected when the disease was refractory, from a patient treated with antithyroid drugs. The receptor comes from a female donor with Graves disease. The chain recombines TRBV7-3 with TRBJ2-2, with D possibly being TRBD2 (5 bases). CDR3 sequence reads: CASSFGRNTGELFF. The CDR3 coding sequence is TGTGCCAGCAGCTTTGGGAGAAACACCGGGGAGCTGTTTTTT.